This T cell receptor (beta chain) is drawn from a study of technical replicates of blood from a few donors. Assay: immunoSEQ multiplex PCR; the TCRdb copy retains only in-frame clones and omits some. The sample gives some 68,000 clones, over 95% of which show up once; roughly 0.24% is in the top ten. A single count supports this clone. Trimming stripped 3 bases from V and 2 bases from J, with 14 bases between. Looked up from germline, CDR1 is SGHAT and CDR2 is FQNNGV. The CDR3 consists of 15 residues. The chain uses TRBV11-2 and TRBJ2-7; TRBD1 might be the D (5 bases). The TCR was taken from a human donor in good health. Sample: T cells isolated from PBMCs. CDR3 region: CASSFGLTAPYEQYF. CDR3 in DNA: TGTGCCAGCAGCTTTGGATTGACAGCCCCCTACGAGCAGTACTTC. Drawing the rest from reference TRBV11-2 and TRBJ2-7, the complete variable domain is EAGVAQSPRYKIIEKRQSVAFWCNPISGHATLYWYQQILGQGPKLLIQFQNNGVVDDSQLPKDRFSAERLKGVDSTLKIQPAKLEDSAVYLCASSFGLTAPYEQYFGPGTRLTVT.